This is a list of T cell receptor beta chains from one sample in a study of cytomegalovirus exposure and HLA in healthy donors. The protocol was immunoSEQ multiplex PCR, while the TCRdb copy is restricted to in-frame clones and leaves out a portion. This table has some 110,000 clones, around 83% appearing once. The sequencing sample was made of PBMCs. The origin of the receptors is a man aged 30-40 years in good health and CMV-seropositive. Both conserved end residues are part of each CDR3. Fields, in order: D gene, clone size, V gene, J gene, CDR3 protein, CDR3 DNA. A D gene is named only where the DNA matches it firmly. Rows give clone size only sometimes, using once, few, many, or a class for an expanded clone.

d_gene: .; abundance: .; v_gene: TRBV6-5; j_gene: TRBJ1-5; CDR3aa: CASSVAAYSNQPQHF; CDR3nt: TGTGCCAGCAGTGTTGCGGCCTATAGCAATCAGCCCCAGCATTTT
d_gene: TRBD1; abundance: .; v_gene: TRBV30; j_gene: TRBJ2-5; CDR3aa: CAWDPRDREQETQYF; CDR3nt: TGTGCCTGGGATCCCCGGGACAGGGAACAAGAGACCCAGTACTTC
d_gene: .; abundance: .; v_gene: TRBV27; j_gene: TRBJ1-1; CDR3aa: CASAKRGLGEVEDTEAFF; CDR3nt: TGTGCCAGCGCAAAACGGGGTTTGGGGGAGGTAGAGGACACTGAAGCTTTCTTT
d_gene: .; abundance: .; v_gene: TRBV21-1; j_gene: TRBJ1-1; CDR3aa: CASSKAQGRCTEAFF; CDR3nt: TGTGCCAGCAGCAAAGCGCAGGGGCGTTGCACTGAAGCTTTCTTT
d_gene: .; abundance: .; v_gene: TRBV27; j_gene: TRBJ2-7; CDR3aa: CASSSLDRPYEQYF; CDR3nt: TGTGCCAGCAGTTCCCTCGACAGGCCCTACGAGCAGTACTTC
d_gene: .; abundance: .; v_gene: TRBV4-2; j_gene: TRBJ1-2; CDR3aa: CASSQEESGLGGYTF; CDR3nt: TGTGCCAGCAGCCAAGAAGAGTCAGGCTTAGGTGGCTACACCTTC
d_gene: .; abundance: once; v_gene: TRBV4-2; j_gene: TRBJ2-5; CDR3aa: CASSQEGQDQETQYF; CDR3nt: TGTGCCAGCAGCCAAGAAGGCCAGGACCAAGAGACCCAGTACTTC
d_gene: .; abundance: .; v_gene: TRBV4-1; j_gene: TRBJ2-1; CDR3aa: CASSQGNYNEQFF; CDR3nt: TGCGCCAGCAGCCAAGGTAATTACAATGAGCAGTTCTTC
d_gene: .; abundance: .; v_gene: TRBV7-9; j_gene: TRBJ2-3; CDR3aa: CASSPRNTDTQYF; CDR3nt: TGTGCCAGCAGCCCCAGGAACACAGATACGCAGTATTTT
d_gene: TRBD1; abundance: .; v_gene: TRBV14; j_gene: TRBJ1-4; CDR3aa: CASSQWDRKLFF; CDR3nt: TGTGCCAGCAGCCAATGGGACAGAAAACTGTTTTTT
d_gene: .; abundance: .; v_gene: TRBV18; j_gene: TRBJ1-6; CDR3aa: CASSPGTGVSPLHF; CDR3nt: TGTGCCAGCTCCCCCGGGACTGGGGTTTCACCCCTCCACTTT
d_gene: TRBD2; abundance: .; v_gene: TRBV5-4; j_gene: TRBJ2-3; CDR3aa: CASTSGTSGDTQYF; CDR3nt: TGTGCCAGCACCTCCGGGACTAGCGGCGATACGCAGTATTTT
d_gene: .; abundance: few; v_gene: TRBV18; j_gene: TRBJ1-5; CDR3aa: CASSPLRQVSNQPQHF; CDR3nt: TGTGCCAGCTCACCACTAAGGCAGGTTAGCAATCAGCCCCAGCATTTT
d_gene: .; abundance: .; v_gene: TRBV6-4; j_gene: TRBJ1-3; CDR3aa: CASSDSQDRLSGNTIYF; CDR3nt: TGTGCCAGCAGTGACTCTCAAGACAGGCTATCTGGAAACACCATATATTTT
d_gene: TRBD2; abundance: .; v_gene: TRBV7-9; j_gene: TRBJ2-1; CDR3aa: CASRPRLAGVENEQFF; CDR3nt: TGTGCCAGCAGACCTCGACTAGCGGGGGTCGAAAATGAGCAGTTCTTC
d_gene: .; abundance: once; v_gene: TRBV28; j_gene: TRBJ1-5; CDR3aa: CASSSGGPNQPQHF; CDR3nt: TGTGCCAGCAGTTCCGGGGGTCCCAATCAGCCCCAGCATTTT
d_gene: .; abundance: once; v_gene: TRBV1; j_gene: TRBJ2-3; CDR3aa: CTSSRLAGEVTDTQYF; CDR3nt: TGCACCAGCAGCCGGTTAGCGGGAGAGGTAACAGATACGCAGTATTTT
d_gene: TRBD1; abundance: .; v_gene: TRBV5-5; j_gene: TRBJ1-2; CDR3aa: CASSLRQGANYGYTF; CDR3nt: TGTGCCAGCAGCTTGCGACAGGGGGCTAACTATGGCTACACCTTC
d_gene: .; abundance: .; v_gene: TRBV7-3; j_gene: TRBJ1-1; CDR3aa: CASSLTYRDTEAFF; CDR3nt: TGTGCCAGCAGCTTAACGTACAGGGATACTGAAGCTTTCTTT
d_gene: TRBD2; abundance: .; v_gene: TRBV7-2; j_gene: TRBJ2-2; CDR3aa: CASKIAGGPGELFF; CDR3nt: TGTGCCAGCAAAATAGCGGGGGGGCCCGGGGAGCTGTTTTTT
d_gene: .; abundance: .; v_gene: TRBV6-5; j_gene: TRBJ1-4; CDR3aa: CASSPQGVDEKLFF; CDR3nt: TGTGCCAGCAGTCCACAGGGAGTAGATGAAAAACTGTTTTTT
d_gene: .; abundance: .; v_gene: TRBV23-1; j_gene: TRBJ2-1; CDR3aa: CASSLTRGYNEQFF; CDR3nt: TGCGCCAGCAGTTTAACTCGGGGGTATAATGAGCAGTTCTTC
d_gene: TRBD2; abundance: .; v_gene: TRBV4-2; j_gene: TRBJ2-7; CDR3aa: CASSQGGLAGIYEQYF; CDR3nt: TGTGCCAGCAGCCAAGGGGGACTAGCGGGGATATACGAGCAGTACTTC
d_gene: .; abundance: .; v_gene: TRBV11-2; j_gene: TRBJ1-1; CDR3aa: CASSRGQGNTEAFF; CDR3nt: TGTGCCAGCAGTAGGGGACAAGGGAACACTGAAGCTTTCTTT
d_gene: TRBD1; abundance: once; v_gene: TRBV15; j_gene: TRBJ1-6; CDR3aa: CATSRVQGAGSPLHF; CDR3nt: TGTGCCACCAGCAGAGTTCAGGGGGCAGGCTCACCCCTCCACTTT
d_gene: .; abundance: .; v_gene: TRBV7-9; j_gene: TRBJ1-5; CDR3aa: CASSLEGGVDINQPQHF; CDR3nt: TGTGCCAGCAGCTTAGAGGGCGGGGTCGATATCAATCAGCCCCAGCATTTT
d_gene: .; abundance: .; v_gene: TRBV29-1; j_gene: TRBJ2-5; CDR3aa: CSVESLPRETQYF; CDR3nt: TGCAGCGTTGAGTCTCTACCTAGGGAGACCCAGTACTTC
d_gene: TRBD2; abundance: .; v_gene: TRBV28; j_gene: TRBJ2-1; CDR3aa: CASSFPKRGVGSGRDYNEQFF; CDR3nt: TGTGCCAGCAGTTTCCCCAAGCGGGGGGTTGGGAGCGGGAGGGATTACAATGAGCAGTTCTTC
d_gene: .; abundance: once; v_gene: TRBV11-2; j_gene: TRBJ1-6; CDR3aa: CASSRGGSGSPLHF; CDR3nt: TGTGCCAGCAGCAGGGGAGGCTCGGGGTCACCCCTCCACTTT
d_gene: .; abundance: .; v_gene: TRBV5-5; j_gene: TRBJ1-1; CDR3aa: CASGLFVNTEAFF; CDR3nt: TGTGCCAGCGGGCTTTTCGTGAACACTGAAGCTTTCTTT
d_gene: .; abundance: .; v_gene: TRBV7-9; j_gene: TRBJ2-4; CDR3aa: CSSSSLKGEGNIQYF; CDR3nt: TGTTCCAGCAGTTCACTCAAGGGGGAGGGAAACATTCAGTACTTC
d_gene: TRBD1; abundance: few; v_gene: TRBV5-1; j_gene: TRBJ2-3; CDR3aa: CASSLAGTGEDTQYF; CDR3nt: TGCGCCAGCAGCTTGGCCGGGACAGGGGAAGATACGCAGTATTTT
d_gene: .; abundance: .; v_gene: TRBV7-8; j_gene: TRBJ1-1; CDR3aa: CTSSEGRTEAFF; CDR3nt: TGTACCAGCAGCGAGGGGAGGACTGAAGCTTTCTTT
d_gene: .; abundance: .; v_gene: TRBV30; j_gene: TRBJ1-2; CDR3aa: CAWKSGLWEYGYTF; CDR3nt: TGTGCCTGGAAGTCGGGGTTGTGGGAGTATGGCTACACCTTC
d_gene: .; abundance: .; v_gene: TRBV30; j_gene: TRBJ1-5; CDR3aa: CAWSEQNQPQHF; CDR3nt: TGTGCCTGGAGTGAACAGAATCAGCCCCAGCATTTT
d_gene: TRBD2; abundance: .; v_gene: TRBV5-1; j_gene: TRBJ2-1; CDR3aa: CASSLLAGEPEQFF; CDR3nt: TGCGCCAGCAGCTTGCTAGCGGGAGAACCTGAGCAGTTCTTC
d_gene: TRBD2; abundance: .; v_gene: TRBV28; j_gene: TRBJ2-5; CDR3aa: CASSLLAGEGGETQYF; CDR3nt: TGTGCCAGCAGTTTACTAGCGGGGGAGGGGGGAGAGACCCAGTACTTC
d_gene: TRBD1; abundance: .; v_gene: TRBV5-5; j_gene: TRBJ2-7; CDR3aa: CASAYGTGGSLIYEQYF; CDR3nt: TGTGCCAGCGCGTACGGGACAGGGGGCTCCCTCATCTACGAGCAGTACTTC
d_gene: .; abundance: once; v_gene: TRBV7-9; j_gene: TRBJ1-3; CDR3aa: CASSRDYGNTIYF; CDR3nt: TGTGCCAGCAGCCGGGACTACGGAAACACCATATATTTT
d_gene: TRBD2; abundance: .; v_gene: TRBV25-1; j_gene: TRBJ2-5; CDR3aa: CASKGLAGALSQYF; CDR3nt: TGTGCCAGCAAGGGACTAGCGGGGGCCCTGTCCCAGTACTTC
d_gene: TRBD2; abundance: .; v_gene: TRBV5-4; j_gene: TRBJ2-5; CDR3aa: CASSFRTSPTSGGTQYF; CDR3nt: TGTGCCAGCAGCTTTCGCACATCACCTACTAGCGGAGGGACCCAGTACTTC
d_gene: .; abundance: .; v_gene: TRBV27; j_gene: TRBJ2-5; CDR3aa: CASSFTAQETQYF; CDR3nt: TGTGCCAGCAGTTTCACAGCTCAAGAGACCCAGTACTTC
d_gene: TRBD2; abundance: .; v_gene: TRBV7-6; j_gene: TRBJ2-5; CDR3aa: CASSLASGSTETQYF; CDR3nt: TGTGCCAGCAGCTTAGCTAGCGGGAGTACAGAGACCCAGTACTTC
d_gene: TRBD1; abundance: .; v_gene: TRBV28; j_gene: TRBJ2-7; CDR3aa: CASSAGTGGWGEQYF; CDR3nt: TGTGCCAGCAGCGCCGGGACAGGGGGCTGGGGCGAGCAGTACTTC
d_gene: .; abundance: .; v_gene: TRBV1; j_gene: TRBJ2-7; CDR3aa: CTSSQGTSGEYGQYF; CDR3nt: TGCACCAGCAGCCAAGGCACTAGCGGGGAGTACGGGCAGTACTTC
d_gene: TRBD1; abundance: few; v_gene: TRBV7-8; j_gene: TRBJ2-5; CDR3aa: CASSLATGTEETQYF; CDR3nt: TGTGCCAGCAGCTTAGCTACCGGGACAGAAGAGACCCAGTACTTC
d_gene: .; abundance: .; v_gene: TRBV6-1; j_gene: TRBJ1-2; CDR3aa: CASTRGWSNYGYTF; CDR3nt: TGTGCCAGCACCCGAGGGTGGAGTAACTATGGCTACACCTTC
d_gene: TRBD1; abundance: .; v_gene: TRBV6-5; j_gene: TRBJ1-5; CDR3aa: CAVRQGLNQPQHF; CDR3nt: TGTGCCGTCAGACAGGGTTTGAATCAGCCCCAGCATTTT
d_gene: TRBD1; abundance: .; v_gene: TRBV9; j_gene: TRBJ2-1; CDR3aa: CASSPDRVDEQFF; CDR3nt: TGTGCCAGCAGCCCCGACAGGGTGGATGAGCAGTTCTTC
d_gene: .; abundance: .; v_gene: TRBV5-4; j_gene: TRBJ1-1; CDR3aa: CASSLVGVLNTEAFF; CDR3nt: TGTGCCAGCAGCTTGGTTGGAGTCCTGAACACTGAAGCTTTCTTT
d_gene: TRBD1; abundance: .; v_gene: TRBV2; j_gene: TRBJ1-5; CDR3aa: CASRARQGQEQPQHF; CDR3nt: TGTGCCAGCAGGGCCCGACAGGGACAGGAACAGCCCCAGCATTTT
d_gene: TRBD1; abundance: once; v_gene: TRBV5-1; j_gene: TRBJ2-1; CDR3aa: CASSFPGQGNEQFF; CDR3nt: TGCGCCAGCAGCTTTCCGGGACAGGGCAATGAGCAGTTCTTC
d_gene: .; abundance: .; v_gene: TRBV29-1; j_gene: TRBJ2-1; CDR3aa: CSVEEQRGNSYNEQFF; CDR3nt: TGCAGCGTTGAAGAACAACGGGGGAACTCCTACAATGAGCAGTTCTTC
d_gene: .; abundance: once; v_gene: TRBV29-1; j_gene: TRBJ1-2; CDR3aa: CSASKGRLYGYTF; CDR3nt: TGCAGCGCCTCCAAGGGGCGGCTCTATGGCTACACCTTC
d_gene: TRBD2; abundance: few; v_gene: TRBV6-4; j_gene: TRBJ2-3; CDR3aa: CASSDLPSGNTDTQYF; CDR3nt: TGTGCCAGCAGTGACTTGCCTAGCGGTAACACAGATACGCAGTATTTT
d_gene: TRBD1; abundance: .; v_gene: TRBV5-4; j_gene: TRBJ2-5; CDR3aa: CASSPGTDKETQYF; CDR3nt: TGTGCCAGCAGCCCCGGGACAGATAAAGAGACCCAGTACTTC
d_gene: .; abundance: .; v_gene: TRBV5-1; j_gene: TRBJ1-6; CDR3aa: CASSAGGRDSPLHF; CDR3nt: TGCGCCAGCAGCGCTGGAGGGAGAGATTCACCCCTCCACTTT
d_gene: .; abundance: once; v_gene: TRBV29-1; j_gene: TRBJ1-2; CDR3aa: CSVEDQRGYGYTF; CDR3nt: TGCAGCGTTGAAGATCAACGGGGGTATGGCTACACCTTC
d_gene: .; abundance: .; v_gene: TRBV5-1; j_gene: TRBJ1-2; CDR3aa: CASSLTIGGYGYTF; CDR3nt: TGCGCCAGCTCCCTGACTATCGGGGGCTATGGCTACACCTTC
d_gene: .; abundance: .; v_gene: TRBV6-5; j_gene: TRBJ2-2; CDR3aa: CASSASRNTGELFF; CDR3nt: TGTGCCAGCAGTGCCTCCAGGAACACCGGGGAGCTGTTTTTT